This T cell receptor beta chain was sequenced for a study of shared clonotypes between healthy human individuals. This table comes from immunoSEQ multiplex PCR, and its TCRdb copy is limited to in-frame clones, with some not included. The table includes roughly 490,000 clones, 79% detected once. V gave up 3 bases and J gave up 1 base, with 13 bases separating them. Germline V CDR1 and CDR2: SGHRS, YFSETQ. The CDR3 length is 16 residues. Points from the study as a whole: Only a few donors were included, so the genetic and exposure-history diversity represented was limited.

With regard to this clone: Its antigen is undetermined.

This TCR was sampled from a woman between 40 and 55 years old in good health. Some clones in this sample may be carry-over from other donors' samples. The V call is TRBV5-1, the J call TRBJ2-2; D gene unclear. Sequenced: PBMCs. In DNA, the CDR3 is TGCGCCAGCAGCTCGACAACTCTAGTGAACACCGGGGAGCTGTTTTTT. Its protein product is CASSSTTLVNTGELFF.